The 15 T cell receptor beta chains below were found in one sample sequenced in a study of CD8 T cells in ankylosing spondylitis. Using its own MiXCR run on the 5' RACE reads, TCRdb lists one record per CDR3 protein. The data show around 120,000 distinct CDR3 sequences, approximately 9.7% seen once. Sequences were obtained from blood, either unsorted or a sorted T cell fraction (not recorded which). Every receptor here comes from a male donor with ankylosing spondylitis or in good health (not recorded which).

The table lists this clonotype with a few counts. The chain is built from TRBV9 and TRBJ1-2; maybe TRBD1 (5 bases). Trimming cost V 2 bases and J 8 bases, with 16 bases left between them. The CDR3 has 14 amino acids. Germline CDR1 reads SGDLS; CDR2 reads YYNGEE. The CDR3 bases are TGTGCCAGCAGCGTCTCCCTCGAAAGGGGCGGCTACACCTTC. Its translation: CASSVSLERGGYTF.

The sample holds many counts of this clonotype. CDR3 sequence (DNA): TGTGCCAGCACCTTTTCTAGCTTTACAGATACGCAGTATTTT. Its protein is CASTFSSFTDTQYF. This chain joins TRBV7-8 and TRBJ2-3; perhaps TRBD2 as D (5 bases). CDR1 SGHVS and CDR2 FQNEAQ come from the germline V gene. V was trimmed by 7 bases and J by 3 bases, leaving 14 bases between them. CDR3 length: 14 residues.

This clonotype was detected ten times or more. CDR3 sequence reads: CSAKDMIGRYEQYF. As DNA, the CDR3 is TGCAGTGCAAAAGACATGATCGGACGCTACGAGCAGTACTTC. The chain is built from TRBV20-1 and TRBJ2-7, with D unresolved. Trimming cost V 6 bases and J 3 bases, with 18 bases left between them. Germline CDR1 and CDR2: DFQATT and SNEGSKA (reference sequence). CDR3 length: 14 residues.

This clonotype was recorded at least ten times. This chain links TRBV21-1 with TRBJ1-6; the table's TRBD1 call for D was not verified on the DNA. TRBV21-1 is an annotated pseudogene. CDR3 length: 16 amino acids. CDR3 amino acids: CASSKFRGKLLRPLHF. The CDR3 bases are TGTGCCAGCAGCAAATTTAGGGGAAAACTTCTACGACCCCTCCACTTT.

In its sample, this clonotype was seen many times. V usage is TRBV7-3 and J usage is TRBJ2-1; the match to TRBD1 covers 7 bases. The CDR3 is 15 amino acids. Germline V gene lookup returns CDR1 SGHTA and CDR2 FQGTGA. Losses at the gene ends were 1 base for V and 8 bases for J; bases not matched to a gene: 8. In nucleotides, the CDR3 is TGTGCCAGCAGCTTAAACAGGGGCCGAGAGGATGAGCAGTTCTTC. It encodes CASSLNRGREDEQFF.

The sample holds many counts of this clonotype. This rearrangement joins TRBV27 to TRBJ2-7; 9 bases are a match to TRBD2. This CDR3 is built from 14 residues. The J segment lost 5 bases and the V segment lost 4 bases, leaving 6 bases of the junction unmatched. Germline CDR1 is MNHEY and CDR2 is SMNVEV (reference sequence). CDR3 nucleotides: TGTGCCAGCAGTTCGGGACTAGCACTCAACGAGCAGTACTTC. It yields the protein CASSSGLALNEQYF.

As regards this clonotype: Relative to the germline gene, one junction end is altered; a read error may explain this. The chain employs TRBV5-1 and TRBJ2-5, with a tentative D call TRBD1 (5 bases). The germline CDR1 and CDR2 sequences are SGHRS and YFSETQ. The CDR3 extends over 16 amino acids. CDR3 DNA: TGCGCCAACAGCGACCGACAGCCTACAGCTCAAGAGACCCAGTACTTC. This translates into CANSDRQPTAQETQYF.

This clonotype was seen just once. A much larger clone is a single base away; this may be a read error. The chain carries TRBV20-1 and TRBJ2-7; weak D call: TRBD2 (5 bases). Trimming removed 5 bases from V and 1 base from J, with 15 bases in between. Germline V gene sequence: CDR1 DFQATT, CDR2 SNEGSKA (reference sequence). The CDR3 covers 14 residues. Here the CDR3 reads CSALPISGSYEQYF. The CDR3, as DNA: TGCAGTGCTCTCCCTATATCGGGGTCCTACGAGCAGTACTTC.

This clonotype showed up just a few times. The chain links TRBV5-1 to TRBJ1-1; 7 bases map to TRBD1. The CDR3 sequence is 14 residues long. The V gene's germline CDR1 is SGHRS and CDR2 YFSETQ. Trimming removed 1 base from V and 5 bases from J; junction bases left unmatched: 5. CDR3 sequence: CASSLRRGMTEAFF. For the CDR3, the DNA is TGCGCCAGCAGCTTGCGCAGGGGGATGACTGAAGCTTTCTTT.

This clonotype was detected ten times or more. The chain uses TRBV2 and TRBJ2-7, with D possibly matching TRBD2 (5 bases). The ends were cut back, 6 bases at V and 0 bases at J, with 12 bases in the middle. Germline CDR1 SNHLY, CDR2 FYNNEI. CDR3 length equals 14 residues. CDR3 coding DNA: TGTGCCAGCAGCTTGGGAGAATACTCCTACGAGCAGTACTTC. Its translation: CASSLGEYSYEQYF.

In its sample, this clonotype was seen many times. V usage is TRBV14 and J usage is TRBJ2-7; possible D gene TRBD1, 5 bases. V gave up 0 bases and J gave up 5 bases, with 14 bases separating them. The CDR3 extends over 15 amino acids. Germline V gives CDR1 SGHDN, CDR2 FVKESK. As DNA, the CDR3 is TGTGCCAGCAGCCAAGACAGGGTGATTGGGCACGAGCAGTACTTC. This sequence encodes CASSQDRVIGHEQYF.

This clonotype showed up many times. The CDR3 DNA follows: TGTGCCAGCAGCCAAGATCCCCCCCTAGCGGGAGGGAATGAGCAGTTCTTC. This encodes CASSQDPPLAGGNEQFF. This chain joins TRBV4-2 and TRBJ2-1, with 12 bases aligning to TRBD2. The germline CDR1 and CDR2 sequences are LGHNA and YNFKEQ. This CDR3 comprises 17 residues. With 0 bases clipped from V and 7 bases from J, the junction kept 7 bases outside the gene matches.

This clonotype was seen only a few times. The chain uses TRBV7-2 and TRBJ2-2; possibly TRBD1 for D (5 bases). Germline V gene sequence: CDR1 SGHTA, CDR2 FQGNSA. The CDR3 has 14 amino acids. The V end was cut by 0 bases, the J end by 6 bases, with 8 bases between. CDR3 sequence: CASSLAPGPGELFF. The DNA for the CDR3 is TGTGCCAGCAGCTTAGCGCCAGGGCCCGGGGAGCTGTTTTTT.

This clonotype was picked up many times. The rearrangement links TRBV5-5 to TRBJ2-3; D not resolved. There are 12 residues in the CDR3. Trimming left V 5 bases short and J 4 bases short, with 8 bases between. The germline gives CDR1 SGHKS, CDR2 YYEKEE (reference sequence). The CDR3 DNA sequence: TGTGCCAGCAGACCGACTCCAGATACGCAGTATTTT. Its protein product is CASRPTPDTQYF.

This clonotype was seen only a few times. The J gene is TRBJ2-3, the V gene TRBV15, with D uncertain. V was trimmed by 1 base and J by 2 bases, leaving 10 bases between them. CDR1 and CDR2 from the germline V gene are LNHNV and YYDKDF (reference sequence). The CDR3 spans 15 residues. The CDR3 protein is CATSRVIGFTDTQYF. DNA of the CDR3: TGTGCCACCAGCAGAGTGATCGGGTTCACAGATACGCAGTATTTT.